Each of the 5 T cell receptor beta chains below was sequenced from the same sample in a study of type 1 and type 2 diabetes patients. Amplification started from genomic DNA. Multiplex PCR with 30 forward and 13 reverse primers amplified the TCR beta CDR3. TCRdb reanalysed the multiplex PCR reads using MiXCR and keeps one entry per CDR3 protein. The data hold 250,000 to 300,000 distinct CDR3 sequences, with approximately 45% observed a single time. Material: peripheral blood mononuclear cells (PBMCs). The source is a young man with type 2 diabetes.

This clonotype was observed a handful of times. The J gene is TRBJ2-5, the V gene TRBV7-9, with D possibly TRBD1 on 6 matching bases. Germline V CDR1 and CDR2: SEHNR, FQNEAQ (reference sequence). Trimming shortened V by 0 bases and J by 5 bases, and 16 bases separated the two germline ends. The CDR3 is 16 amino acids. DNA of the CDR3: TGTGCCAGCAGCTTAGCACAGGGTGGGGTAGAGGAGACCCAGTACTTC. It specifies CASSLAQGGVEETQYF. The whole variable domain, remainder taken from reference TRBV7-9 and TRBJ2-5, is DTGVSQNPRHKITKRGQNVTFRCDPISEHNRLYWYRQTLGQGPEFLTYFQNEAQLEKSRLLSDRFSAERPKGSFSTLEIQRTEQGDSAMYLCASSLAQGGVEETQYFGPGTRLLVL.

In this sample, this clonotype turned up a few times. V is TRBV30 and J is TRBJ2-7, with D unclear. The CDR3 spans 14 residues. Trimming left V 1 base short and J 5 bases short, with 15 bases between. Germline V gene data show CDR1 as GTSNPN and CDR2 as SVGIG (reference sequence). The CDR3 DNA sequence: TGTGCCTGGAGTGGGACCCCTGAACTGGACGAGCAGTACTTC. Its protein is CAWSGTPELDEQYF.

This clonotype was detected ten times or more. The rearrangement joins TRBV2 to TRBJ1-2; 7 bases fit TRBD1. The V segment lost 6 bases and the J segment 0 bases; nucleotides outside the gene matches: 4. Germline V gene sequence: CDR1 SNHLY, CDR2 FYNNEI. This CDR3 spans 14 amino acids. The CDR3: CASRGDSSNYGYTF. DNA for the CDR3: TGTGCCAGCAGGGGGGACAGCTCTAACTATGGCTACACCTTC.

The sample holds many counts of this clonotype. The gene calls are TRBV2 and TRBJ1-1; D remains unclear. This CDR3 contains 14 residues. Trimming cost V 7 bases and J 3 bases, with 15 bases left between them. The germline CDR1 and CDR2 sequences are SNHLY and FYNNEI. The CDR3 coding sequence is TGTGCCAGCAAGGCCAACACTAGGGACACTGAAGCTTTCTTT. This translates into CASKANTRDTEAFF.

In this sample, this clonotype turned up once. The chain is built from TRBV15 and TRBJ2-1; TRBD1 or TRBD2 may be the D gene (5 bases each). Germline V lookup: CDR1 LNHNV, CDR2 YYDKDF (reference sequence). Trimming cost V 8 bases and J 9 bases, with 17 bases left between them. This CDR3 region has 13 residues. CDR3 amino acids: CATPGLAMGEQFF. The CDR3 bases are TGTGCCACCCCGGGGCTAGCAATGGGTGAGCAGTTCTTC.